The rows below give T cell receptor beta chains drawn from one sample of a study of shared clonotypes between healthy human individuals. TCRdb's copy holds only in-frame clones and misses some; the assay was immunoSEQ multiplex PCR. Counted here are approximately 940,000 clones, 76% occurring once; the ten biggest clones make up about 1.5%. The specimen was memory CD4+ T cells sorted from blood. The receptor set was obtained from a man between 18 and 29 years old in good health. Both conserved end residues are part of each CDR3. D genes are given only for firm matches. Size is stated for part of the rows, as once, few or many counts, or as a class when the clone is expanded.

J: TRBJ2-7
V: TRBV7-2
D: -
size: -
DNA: TGTGCCAGCAGCTCATCGGACAAGCAGTACTTC
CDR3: CASSSSDKQYF

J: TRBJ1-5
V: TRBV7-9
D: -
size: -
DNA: TGTGCCAGCAGCTTATCCGGCCGTCAGCCCCAGCATTTT
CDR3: CASSLSGRQPQHF

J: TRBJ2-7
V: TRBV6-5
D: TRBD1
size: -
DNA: TGTGCCAGCAGTTACTCGGGGACAGGACCACCCTACGAGCAGTACTTC
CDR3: CASSYSGTGPPYEQYF

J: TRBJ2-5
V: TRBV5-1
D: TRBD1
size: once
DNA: TGCGCCAGCTCAAGGACAGGTTCAGAGACCCAGTACTTC
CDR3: CASSRTGSETQYF

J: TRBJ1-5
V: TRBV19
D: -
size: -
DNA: TGTGCCAGTAGCATTGGGGGATATTATAGCAATCAGCCCCAGCATTTT
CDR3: CASSIGGYYSNQPQHF

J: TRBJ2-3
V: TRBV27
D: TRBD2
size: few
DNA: TGTGCCAGCAGTTTACAGGGACTACACACAGATACGCAGTATTTT
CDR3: CASSLQGLHTDTQYF

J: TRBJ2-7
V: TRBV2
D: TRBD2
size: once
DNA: TGTGCCAGCAGGGACGGGACTAGTTCCTACGAGCAGTACTTC
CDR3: CASRDGTSSYEQYF

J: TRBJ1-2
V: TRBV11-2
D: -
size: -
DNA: TGTGCCAGCAGCTTAATCGGGATTCGAGGCTACACCTTC
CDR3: CASSLIGIRGYTF

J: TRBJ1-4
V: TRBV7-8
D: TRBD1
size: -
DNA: TGTGCCAGCAGCTTAAAGGGACAGTTTAATGAAAAACTGTTTTTT
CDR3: CASSLKGQFNEKLFF

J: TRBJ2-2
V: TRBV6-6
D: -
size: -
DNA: TGTGCCAGCGGGACACACCAGGGCACCGGGGAGCTGTTTTTT
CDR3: CASGTHQGTGELFF

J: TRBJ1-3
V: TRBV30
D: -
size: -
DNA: TGTGCCTGGAGTGTATCGGCCCTCTCTGGAAACACCATATATTTT
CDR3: CAWSVSALSGNTIYF

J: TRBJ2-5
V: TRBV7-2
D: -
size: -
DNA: TGTGCCAGCAGCTTAGACTCTCATGACGTTGAGACCCAGTACTTC
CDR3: CASSLDSHDVETQYF

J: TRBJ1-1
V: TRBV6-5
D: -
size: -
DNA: TGTGCCAGCAGGAGGGGACCCACTGAAGCTTTCTTT
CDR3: CASRRGPTEAFF

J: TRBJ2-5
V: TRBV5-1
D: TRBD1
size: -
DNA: TGCGCCAGCAGGCTGACAGGGTTAGAGACCCAGTACTTC
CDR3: CASRLTGLETQYF

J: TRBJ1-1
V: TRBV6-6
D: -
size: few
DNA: TGTGCCAGCAGCCTCAGGGGTACTGAAGCTTTCTTT
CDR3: CASSLRGTEAFF

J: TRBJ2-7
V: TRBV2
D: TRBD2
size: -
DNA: TGTGCCAGCATGGGGGGGAGAATCGGAGAGCAGTACTTC
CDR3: CASMGGRIGEQYF

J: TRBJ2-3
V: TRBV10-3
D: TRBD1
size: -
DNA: TGTGCCATCAGTGGACAGGGGGTAGGAGATACGCAGTATTTT
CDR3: CAISGQGVGDTQYF

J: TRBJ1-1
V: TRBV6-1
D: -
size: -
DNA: TGTGCCAGCAGTGGTTGGACGGGGAACACTGAAGCTTTCTTT
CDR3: CASSGWTGNTEAFF

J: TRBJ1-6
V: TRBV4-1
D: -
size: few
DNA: TGCGCCAGCAGCCAAGATCAGGCGGCAGGGAATAATTCACCCCTCCACTTT
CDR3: CASSQDQAAGNNSPLHF

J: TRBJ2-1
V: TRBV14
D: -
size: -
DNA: TGTGCCAGCAGCCAGAACAGGGGAGGACACTACAATGAGCAGTTCTTC
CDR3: CASSQNRGGHYNEQFF

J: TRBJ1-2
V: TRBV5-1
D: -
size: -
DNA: TGCGCCAGCAGCTTGGTAGGCGGGGATGGCTACACCTTC
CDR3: CASSLVGGDGYTF

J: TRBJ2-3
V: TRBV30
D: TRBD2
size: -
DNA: TGTGCCTGGAGTCGAGGACTAGCGGGAGGGCCGGGAGATACGCAGTATTTT
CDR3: CAWSRGLAGGPGDTQYF

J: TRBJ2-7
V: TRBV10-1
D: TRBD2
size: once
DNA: TGCGCCAGCAGTGAAACTAGCGGGAGTACGGAGGAGCAGTACTTC
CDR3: CASSETSGSTEEQYF

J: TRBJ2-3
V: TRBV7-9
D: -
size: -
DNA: TGTGCCAGCAGCTCTTCAAGGGGACTCGGCGGGCGAGATACGCAGTATTTT
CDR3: CASSSSRGLGGRDTQYF

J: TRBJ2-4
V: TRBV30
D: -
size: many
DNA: TGTGCCTGGAGGTCAGGGGCCAAAAACATTCAGTACTTC
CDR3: CAWRSGAKNIQYF

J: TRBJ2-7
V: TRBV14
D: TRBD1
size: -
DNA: TGTGCCAGCCGGGACAGGGGGCTCGAGCAGTACTTC
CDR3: CASRDRGLEQYF

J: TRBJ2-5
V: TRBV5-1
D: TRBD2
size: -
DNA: TGCGCCAGCAGCCGGACTAGCGGTGAAGAGACCCAGTACTTC
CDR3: CASSRTSGEETQYF

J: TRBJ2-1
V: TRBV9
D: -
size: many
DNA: TGTGCCAGCAGCGTAGGCGGGGTTGCGGGACCACAAAGCAATGAGCAGTTCTTC
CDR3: CASSVGGVAGPQSNEQFF

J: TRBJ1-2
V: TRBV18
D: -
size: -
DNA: TGTGCCAGCTCCCAGAGTTTCGCAGGGAACACTAACTATGGCTACACCTTC
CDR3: CASSQSFAGNTNYGYTF

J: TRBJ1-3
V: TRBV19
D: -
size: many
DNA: TGTGCCAGTAGTATAACGGGGACTTACTCTGGAAACACCATATATTTT
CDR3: CASSITGTYSGNTIYF

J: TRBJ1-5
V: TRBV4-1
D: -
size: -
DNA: TGCGCCAGCAGCCAAGGCCCCGTGGCCTCGGGTCAGCCCCAGCATTTT
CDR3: CASSQGPVASGQPQHF

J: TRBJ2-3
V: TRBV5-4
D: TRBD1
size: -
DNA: TGTGCCAGCAGCTTGGGGGACAGGGAGTTAGATACGCAGTATTTT
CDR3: CASSLGDRELDTQYF

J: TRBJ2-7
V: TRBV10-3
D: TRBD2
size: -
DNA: TGTGCCATCAGTGGATTAGACGTAGCGGGGACCCCCTACGAGCAGTACTTC
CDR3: CAISGLDVAGTPYEQYF

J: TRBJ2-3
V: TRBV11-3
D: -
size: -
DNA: TGTGCCAGCAGCTTCCCTTTGACCCCGCCAGATACGCAGTATTTT
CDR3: CASSFPLTPPDTQYF

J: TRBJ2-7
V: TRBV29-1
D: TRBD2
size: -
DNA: TGCAGCGTTGAAGGGACTAGCGGGGGGGCCCGCGAGCAGTACTTC
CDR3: CSVEGTSGGAREQYF

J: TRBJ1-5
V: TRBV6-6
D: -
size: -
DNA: TGTGCCAGCAGTTACTCCGATCAGCCCCAGCATTTT
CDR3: CASSYSDQPQHF

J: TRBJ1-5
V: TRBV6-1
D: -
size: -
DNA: TGTGCCAGCAGTGAATTAACAGGGCAGGGGCCCCAGCATTTT
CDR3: CASSELTGQGPQHF

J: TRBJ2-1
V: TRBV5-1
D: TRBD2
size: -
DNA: TGCGCCAGCAGCACAGAACTAGCGGTCCACAATGAGCAGTTCTTC
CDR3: CASSTELAVHNEQFF

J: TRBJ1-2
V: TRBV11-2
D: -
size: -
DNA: TGTGCCAGCAGCGCGCAGGGTTACGGCTACACCTTC
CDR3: CASSAQGYGYTF

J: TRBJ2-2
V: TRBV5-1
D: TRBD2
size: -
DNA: TGCGCCAGCAGCTGGACTAGCAGTACCGGGGAGCTGTTTTTT
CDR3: CASSWTSSTGELFF

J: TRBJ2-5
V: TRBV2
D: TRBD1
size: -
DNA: TGTGCCAGCAGTGAGGACAGGGGACACCAAGAGACCCAGTACTTC
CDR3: CASSEDRGHQETQYF

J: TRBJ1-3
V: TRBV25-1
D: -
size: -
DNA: TGTGCCAGCGCCGGGGCTGGAAACACCATATATTTT
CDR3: CASAGAGNTIYF

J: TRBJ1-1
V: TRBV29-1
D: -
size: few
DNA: TGCAGCGCCGAAAACACTGAAGCTTTCTTT
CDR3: CSAENTEAFF

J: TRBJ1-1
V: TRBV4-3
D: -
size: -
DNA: TGCGCCAGCAGCCGGTTGGGGAACACTGAAGCTTTCTTT
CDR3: CASSRLGNTEAFF

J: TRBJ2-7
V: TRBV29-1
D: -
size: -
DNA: TGCAGCGTTGACGTGGGAAAAGGGGGGTACGAGCAGTACTTC
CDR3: CSVDVGKGGYEQYF

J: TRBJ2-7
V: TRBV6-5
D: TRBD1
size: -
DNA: TGTGCCAGCAAAGGACAGGTTTCCTACGAGCAGTACTTC
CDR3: CASKGQVSYEQYF

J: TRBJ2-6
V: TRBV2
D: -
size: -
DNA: TGTGCCAGCAGTGTCGGTCCTGGAGGGGCCAACGTCCTGACTTTC
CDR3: CASSVGPGGANVLTF

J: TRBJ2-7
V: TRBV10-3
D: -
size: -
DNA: TGTGCCATCAGTGAGTCGGCCAGTTCCTACGAGCAGTACTTC
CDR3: CAISESASSYEQYF

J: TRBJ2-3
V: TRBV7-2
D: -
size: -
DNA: TGTGCCAGCAGCTTTTCGAGGGGAGATACGCAGTATTTT
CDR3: CASSFSRGDTQYF

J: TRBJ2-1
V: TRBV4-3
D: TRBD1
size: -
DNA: TGCGCCAGCAGCCCCCGGACAGGGGGATACAATGAGCAGTTCTTC
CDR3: CASSPRTGGYNEQFF

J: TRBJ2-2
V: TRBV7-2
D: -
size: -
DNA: TGTGCCAGCAGCTTAGGATTCACCGGGGAGCTGTTTTTT
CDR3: CASSLGFTGELFF

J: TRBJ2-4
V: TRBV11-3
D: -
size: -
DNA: TGTGCCAGCAGCTTAGGACGGGGTGAAAACATTCAGTACTTC
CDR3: CASSLGRGENIQYF

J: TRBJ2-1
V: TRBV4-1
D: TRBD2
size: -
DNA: TGCGCCAGCAGCCAAGAAGGCGGGGGGGCCAATGAGCAGTTCTTC
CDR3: CASSQEGGGANEQFF

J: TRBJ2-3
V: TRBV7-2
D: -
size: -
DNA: TGTGCCAGCAGCTTAGTGAGGCCGCTAGCGTTTAGCACAGATACGCAGTATTTT
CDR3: CASSLVRPLAFSTDTQYF